The 9 T cell receptor beta chains given below trace back to one sample, sequenced in a study of tumor-infiltrating lymphocytes in primary liver carcinoma. Between roughly 17 and 30 mg of unsorted bulk tissue served as the source from which RNA and DNA were co-extracted. Starting from 400 to 500 ng of total RNA, TCR beta cDNA was produced with a primer in the constant region. Nested multiplex PCR, run for three rounds with slightly modified ARM-PCR, yielded TCR beta libraries. The study ran its first two PCR rounds for about 11 cycles each, using TRBV1-TRBV30 forward primers and a C-beta reverse primer. TCRdb analysed the multiplex PCR reads with MiXCR anew, one entry per CDR3 protein. The profile shows fewer than 150,000 distinct CDR3 sequences, 50% to 65% of them singletons. The sequenced sample consisted of liver tumor tissue from sampling region 1. The subset: tumor region T1, superior pole. These receptors were obtained from a woman aged 55-69 years with primary liver carcinoma and hepatitis B virus infection.

This clonotype showed up just once. This may come from a read error, since a much larger clone is one base off. This chain connects TRBV4-1 to TRBJ1-2; D remains unclear. Germline V gene sequence: CDR1 MGHRA, CDR2 YSYEKL. CDR3 length: 12 amino acids. The CDR3 here is CASGQDSYGYTF. In DNA, the CDR3 is TGCGCCAGCGGCCAAGATTCGTATGGCTACACCTTC.

In this sample, this clonotype turned up once. The germline gene is not matched at one end of the junction; a read error may be the cause. The chain has TRBV11-3 and TRBJ2-1, with 11 bases aligning to TRBD2. CDR1 is SGHNT, CDR2 YENEEA, per germline. CDR3 size: 15 residues. CDR3 region: CASNRTSGSANVQFF. The CDR3 DNA reads TGTGCCAGCAACCGTACTAGCGGGAGTGCGAATGTGCAGTTCTTC.

This chain joins TRBV11-2 and TRBJ2-7; D uncertain. The CDR3 is 13 residues long. V dropped 10 bases and J dropped 2 bases, with 15 bases sitting between them. Germline V CDR1 and CDR2: SGHAT, FQNNGV. This chain's CDR3 is CAIRLPKAYEQYF. CDR3 bases: TGTGCCATCAGATTACCAAAAGCCTACGAGCAGTACTTC.

This clonotype was observed many times. The rearrangement links TRBV11-2 to TRBJ2-3, with D hard to call. The CDR3 loop spans 14 amino acids. The ends were cut back, 1 base at V and 3 bases at J, with 8 bases in the middle. CDR1 is SGHAT, CDR2 FQNNGV, per germline. CDR3 loop: CASSLGGFTDTQYF. The CDR3 region has the DNA TGTGCCAGCAGCTTAGGAGGTTTTACAGATACGCAGTATTTT.

The CDR3 sequence: CASNDGQGDSYEQYF. The CDR3 coding sequence is TGTGCCAGCAATGACGGCCAGGGGGACTCCTACGAGCAGTACTTC. The V and J genes are TRBV25-1 and TRBJ2-7, with 7 nucleotides matching TRBD1. The ends lost 7 bases at V and 0 bases at J; junction bases unmatched: 9. The V gene's germline CDR1 is MGHDK and CDR2 SYGVNS. The CDR3 covers 15 residues.

The gene calls are TRBV19 and TRBJ2-1; TRBD2 might be the D (5 bases). V was pared by 5 bases and J by 5 bases, with 13 bases between. The V gene's germline CDR1 is LNHDA and CDR2 SQIVND (reference sequence). The CDR3 length is 14 residues. CDR3 sequence: CASSVAGQNNEQFF. The DNA of the CDR3 is TGTGCCAGTAGTGTTGCGGGCCAAAACAATGAGCAGTTCTTC.

This clonotype was picked up many times. The J gene is TRBJ1-1, the V gene TRBV13; D is undetermined. The CDR3 extends over 14 amino acids. Between the trimmed V and J ends, which lost 1 base and 1 base, there was a span of 7 bases. Germline V gene sequence: CDR1 PRHDT, CDR2 FYEKMQ (reference sequence). CDR3 DNA sequence: TGTGCCAGCAGCTTAGCCCCCTGGAACACTGAAGCTTTCTTT. Protein sequence: CASSLAPWNTEAFF.

The CDR3 region is CASSAGQGKAMATEAFF. In DNA, the CDR3 is TGTGCCAGCAGCGCCGGGCAGGGAAAGGCAATGGCCACTGAAGCTTTCTTT. The rearrangement uses TRBV13 and TRBJ1-1; D perhaps matches TRBD1 (5 bases). The germline CDR1 and CDR2 sequences are PRHDT and FYEKMQ (reference sequence). V was trimmed by 5 bases and J by 4 bases, leaving 23 bases between them. CDR3 size: 17 residues.

Worth noting for this clonotype: This may come from a read error, since a much larger clone is one base off. The V and J genes are TRBV5-4 and TRBJ1-2; a weak D match, TRBD1 (5 bases). Per germline, CDR1 SGHNT and CDR2 YYREEE (reference sequence). This CDR3 is 15 amino acids long. CDR3 sequence: CASSLEREWRGGYAF. The CDR3 coding sequence is TGTGCCAGCAGCTTGGAACGGGAATGGAGGGGAGGCTACGCCTTC.